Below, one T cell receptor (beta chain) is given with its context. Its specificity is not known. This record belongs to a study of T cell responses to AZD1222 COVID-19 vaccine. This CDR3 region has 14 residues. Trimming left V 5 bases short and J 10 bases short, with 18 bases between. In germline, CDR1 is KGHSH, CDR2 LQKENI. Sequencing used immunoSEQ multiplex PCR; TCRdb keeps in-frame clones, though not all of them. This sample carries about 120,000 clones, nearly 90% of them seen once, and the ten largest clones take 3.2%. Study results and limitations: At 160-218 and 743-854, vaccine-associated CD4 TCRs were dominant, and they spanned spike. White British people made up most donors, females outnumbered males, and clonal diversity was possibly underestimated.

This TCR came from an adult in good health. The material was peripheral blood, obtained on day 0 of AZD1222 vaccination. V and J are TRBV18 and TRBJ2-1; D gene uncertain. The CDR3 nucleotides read TGTGCCAGCTCATCGCTAGGATCCGGCAGCGAGCAGTTCTTC. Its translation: CASSSLGSGSEQFF.